This entry concerns a single TCR beta chain. This CDR3 has 11 residues. V lost 0 bases, J lost 14 bases, and 2 bases stayed unmatched. The germline V gene encodes CDR1 SGHRS and CDR2 YFSETQ. The source of the sample is a study of blood T cells in healthy people across ages. A second roughly 6 to 11 cycle PCR used barcoded and J-beta primers. TCRdb itself ran the 5' RACE reads through MiXCR, one entry per CDR3 protein. In the table there are roughly 800,000 distinct CDR3 sequences, roughly 34% of which are singletons. This clonotype originated in a man aged 18 to 29 in good health. This chain uses TRBV5-1 with TRBJ2-1; 7 nucleotides match TRBD2. The sequenced sample was blood. The DNA of the CDR3 is TGCGCCAGCAGCTTGGGGACTAGGGAGTTCTTC. Translated: CASSLGTREFF.